A selection of T cell receptor beta chains follows, all from one sample in a study of shared clonotypes between healthy human individuals. TCRdb's copy holds only in-frame clones and misses some; the assay was immunoSEQ multiplex PCR. Among about 600,000 clones listed, roughly 72% were seen once. The sequenced material came from PBMCs. These receptors came from a woman between 40 and 50 years old in good health. Some clones in this sample may be carry-over from other donors' samples. Both conserved end residues are trimmed from each CDR3. The order of the fields is J gene, clone size, V gene, CDR3 length, CDR3 protein. Size values are once, few and many counts, or a class for expanded clones, and some rows have none.

J gene: TRBJ2-7
clone size: NA
V gene: TRBV6-1
CDR3 length: 12
CDR3 protein: ASSELVNSYEQY

J gene: TRBJ2-3
clone size: NA
V gene: TRBV7-9
CDR3 length: 13
CDR3 protein: ASRSLSGRADTQY

J gene: TRBJ2-1
clone size: few
V gene: TRBV20-1
CDR3 length: 9
CDR3 protein: SARWDSRAV

J gene: TRBJ1-5
clone size: NA
V gene: TRBV30
CDR3 length: 11
CDR3 protein: AWSVQGGQPQH

J gene: TRBJ2-1
clone size: NA
V gene: TRBV7-8
CDR3 length: 13
CDR3 protein: ASSYSGRAHNEQF

J gene: TRBJ2-1
clone size: NA
V gene: TRBV11-3
CDR3 length: 12
CDR3 protein: ASSANRGPNEQF

J gene: TRBJ2-2
clone size: once
V gene: TRBV19
CDR3 length: 13
CDR3 protein: ASDSRAEHTGELF

J gene: TRBJ1-5
clone size: NA
V gene: TRBV18
CDR3 length: 13
CDR3 protein: ASSKTGGPNQPQH

J gene: TRBJ2-5
clone size: NA
V gene: TRBV5-1
CDR3 length: 14
CDR3 protein: ASSFGGGLTQETQY

J gene: TRBJ2-1
clone size: NA
V gene: TRBV5-4
CDR3 length: 12
CDR3 protein: ASSSDLTYNEQF

J gene: TRBJ2-5
clone size: few
V gene: TRBV6-5
CDR3 length: 11
CDR3 protein: ASSPRRQETQY

J gene: TRBJ2-5
clone size: NA
V gene: TRBV15
CDR3 length: 14
CDR3 protein: ATSRDGGAVGETQY

J gene: TRBJ1-2
clone size: few
V gene: TRBV7-6
CDR3 length: 11
CDR3 protein: ASSLVADGGYT

J gene: TRBJ2-5
clone size: many
V gene: TRBV10-2
CDR3 length: 12
CDR3 protein: ASSGGRGTETQY

J gene: TRBJ2-4
clone size: NA
V gene: TRBV28
CDR3 length: 11
CDR3 protein: ASSSPSRNIQY

J gene: TRBJ2-7
clone size: NA
V gene: TRBV10-3
CDR3 length: 12
CDR3 protein: AISSSGSSYEQY

J gene: TRBJ2-7
clone size: NA
V gene: TRBV28
CDR3 length: 12
CDR3 protein: ASSLLGGGFEQY

J gene: TRBJ2-1
clone size: NA
V gene: TRBV7-2
CDR3 length: 12
CDR3 protein: ASSFAGGRAEQF

J gene: TRBJ1-2
clone size: NA
V gene: TRBV7-2
CDR3 length: 14
CDR3 protein: ASSSPHGTGSSGYT

J gene: TRBJ2-3
clone size: NA
V gene: TRBV4-2
CDR3 length: 14
CDR3 protein: ASSHRTSGATDTQY

J gene: TRBJ1-4
clone size: NA
V gene: TRBV4-1
CDR3 length: 13
CDR3 protein: ASSQARELDEKLF

J gene: TRBJ2-7
clone size: NA
V gene: TRBV5-5
CDR3 length: 13
CDR3 protein: ASSFRQTHTYEQY

J gene: TRBJ2-1
clone size: NA
V gene: TRBV7-8
CDR3 length: 11
CDR3 protein: ASRDRAGNEQF

J gene: TRBJ1-2
clone size: NA
V gene: TRBV28
CDR3 length: 12
CDR3 protein: ASSLRNRENGYT

J gene: TRBJ1-1
clone size: NA
V gene: TRBV29-1
CDR3 length: 11
CDR3 protein: SVASTGDTEAF

J gene: TRBJ1-2
clone size: few
V gene: TRBV19
CDR3 length: 15
CDR3 protein: ASSISISSGGLYGYT

J gene: TRBJ1-1
clone size: NA
V gene: TRBV6-6
CDR3 length: 9
CDR3 protein: ASRQGPEAF

J gene: TRBJ2-5
clone size: NA
V gene: TRBV7-6
CDR3 length: 14
CDR3 protein: ASSLVTSGSGETQY

J gene: TRBJ2-1
clone size: NA
V gene: TRBV6-4
CDR3 length: 12
CDR3 protein: ASARESSYNEQF